This T cell receptor (beta chain) appears in the sequencing data of a study of technical replicates of blood from several donors. Assay used: immunoSEQ multiplex PCR; TCRdb lists only in-frame clones, some missing. The sample includes some 90,000 clones, 85% to 95% of them seen just once. Looked up from germline, CDR1 is SGHTA and CDR2 is FQGNSA. V was clipped by 1 base and J by 2 bases, with 9 bases between them. This CDR3 has 16 amino acids. This chain links TRBV7-2 with TRBJ2-6; weak D call: TRBD2 (5 bases). The sequenced material came from T cells isolated from PBMCs. This sequence was found in a human donor in good health. Written as DNA, the CDR3 is TGTGCCAGCAGCTTAGGGACTGGGGCTGGGGCCAACGTCCTGACTTTC. This gives the protein CASSLGTGAGANVLTF.